Following are 29 T cell receptor beta chains from one sample sequenced in a study of cytomegalovirus exposure and HLA in healthy donors. PCR amplification relied on 60 Vbeta primers (plus 13 Jbeta primers). TCRdb's table, derived via immunoSEQ multiplex PCR, lists solely in-frame clones and lacks some. In the table there are roughly 120,000 clones, about four fifths of which are singletons. Sequencing used PBMCs. The receptor source for this set is a man aged 40-50 years in good health and CMV-seronegative.

Written as DNA, the CDR3 is TGTGCCAGCAGAAATACGAACCGGGCCTCGGGAGGGGAGACCCAGTACTTC. Translation: CASRNTNRASGGETQYF. This chain connects TRBV11-2 to TRBJ2-5, with 8 bases that match TRBD2. Per the germline V gene, CDR1 is SGHAT and CDR2 is FQNNGV. This CDR3 is built from 17 residues. Trimming cost V 6 bases and J 5 bases; bases outside gene matches: 17.

This clone was seen more than once but under ten times. J is TRBJ1-6 and V is TRBV15; D gene ambiguous. V dropped 8 bases and J dropped 6 bases, with 11 bases sitting between them. The germline gives CDR1 LNHNV, CDR2 YYDKDF (reference sequence). This CDR3 is built from 13 residues. This CDR3 reads CATRETLNSPLHF. CDR3 nucleotide sequence: TGTGCCACCCGGGAAACGCTTAATTCACCCCTCCACTTT.

The V call is TRBV7-3, the J call TRBJ1-3, with no clear D. V shed 3 bases and J shed 3 bases, with 6 bases lying between them. Germline-derived CDR1 and CDR2 are SGHTA and FQGTGA. The CDR3 runs to 13 residues. CDR3 protein: CASSFAVGNTIYF. The CDR3 DNA reads as TGTGCCAGCAGCTTTGCGGTTGGAAACACCATATATTTT.

The rearrangement uses TRBV5-1 and TRBJ1-5; D may be TRBD1 (5 bases). The CDR3 is 16 residues long. Germline CDR1 SGHRS, CDR2 YFSETQ. Trimming pared 0 bases from V and 2 bases from J, leaving 12 bases between. CDR3 bases: TGCGCCAGCAGCTTGGAACAGGCCAGGGGCAATCAGCCCCAGCATTTT. It codes for CASSLEQARGNQPQHF.

This clone was seen a single time. The chain carries TRBV4-1 and TRBJ1-2; the D gene is possibly TRBD1 (6 bases). The V end was cut by 4 bases, the J end by 4 bases, with 22 bases between. The length of the CDR3 is 17 residues. From germline, CDR1 is MGHRA and CDR2 YSYEKL. CDR3 DNA sequence: TGCGCCAGCAGCCCACCCCCGAACAGGGCGGGCTCCTATGGCTACACCTTC. It yields the protein CASSPPPNRAGSYGYTF.

V is TRBV2 and J is TRBJ2-2; unclear D gene. V was pared by 4 bases and J by 4 bases, with 13 bases between. This CDR3 region has 15 residues. CDR1 and CDR2 from the germline V gene are SNHLY and FYNNEI. The CDR3 DNA is TGTGCCAGCAGTGTCTGGGCAGGCCCCACCGGGGAGCTGTTTTTT. This encodes CASSVWAGPTGELFF.

The V gene is TRBV7-9, the J gene TRBJ2-1; D is perhaps TRBD1 (6 bases). Trimming removed 2 bases from V and 9 bases from J, with 17 bases in between. This CDR3 spans 15 amino acids. CDR1 SEHNR and CDR2 FQNEAQ come from the germline V gene (reference sequence). CDR3 DNA: TGTGCCAGCAGCTTAAAACAGGGTAGGGTCGGTGAGCAGTTCTTC. Translation gives CASSLKQGRVGEQFF.

The gene calls are TRBV27 and TRBJ1-6; TRBD1 agrees at 7 bases. The CDR3 extends over 14 amino acids. From germline, CDR1 is MNHEY and CDR2 SMNVEV (reference sequence). The V and J ends lost 0 bases and 9 bases, in that order; junction bases with no gene match: 2. The CDR3 sequence is CASSLSGGLSPLHF. The CDR3 nucleotides are TGTGCCAGCAGTTTATCAGGGGGCCTTTCACCCCTCCACTTT.

This chain joins TRBV5-1 and TRBJ2-5; a weak D match, TRBD2 (5 bases). Germline CDR1 SGHRS, CDR2 YFSETQ. The V and J ends lost 3 bases and 1 base respectively, with 7 bases between them. The CDR3 is 13 residues long. This CDR3 reads CASSSGLQETQYF. The CDR3, as DNA: TGCGCCAGCAGCTCCGGACTCCAAGAGACCCAGTACTTC.

This chain uses TRBV6-6 with TRBJ1-4; TRBD1 might be the D (6 bases). V lost 2 bases, J lost 4 bases, and 11 bases lay in between. The germline gives CDR1 MNHNY, CDR2 SVGAGI (reference sequence). This CDR3 has 15 residues. The CDR3 spells CASSYPGQLNEKLFF. The CDR3 nucleotides read TGTGCCAGCAGTTACCCCGGACAGCTTAATGAAAAACTGTTTTTT.

This CDR3 is CAWHGGEDTEAFF. In DNA, the CDR3 is TGTGCCTGGCACGGTGGGGAGGACACTGAAGCTTTCTTT. This rearrangement joins TRBV30 to TRBJ1-1, with D unclear. Germline values: CDR1 GTSNPN, CDR2 SVGIG (reference sequence). V was clipped by 5 bases and J by 3 bases, with 13 bases between them. There are 13 residues in the CDR3.

The chain combines TRBV6-5 with TRBJ1-1; D not certain. CDR1 is MNHEY, CDR2 SVGAGI, per germline. Trimming left V 6 bases short and J 1 base short, with 12 bases between. This CDR3 contains 14 residues. The CDR3 is CASSPLTANTEAFF. For the CDR3, the DNA is TGTGCCAGCAGCCCACTTACAGCGAACACTGAAGCTTTCTTT.

The table lists this clone with a few counts. CDR3 sequence (DNA): TGCGCCAGCAGCCAAGCAGATCAACAGGGAACTAATGAAAAACTGTTTTTT. Its protein product is CASSQADQQGTNEKLFF. The V and J genes are TRBV4-1 and TRBJ1-4; weak D call: TRBD1 (6 bases). This CDR3 has 17 residues. Trimming removed 1 base at V and 1 base at J, with 13 bases between. The germline CDR1 and CDR2 sequences are MGHRA and YSYEKL.

The genes are TRBV19 and TRBJ2-1; D not resolved. The CDR3 loop spans 16 amino acids. CDR1 is LNHDA and CDR2 is SQIVND in the germline V gene (reference sequence). V shed 6 bases and J shed 3 bases, with 18 bases lying between them. CDR3 in amino acids: CASRSSNSLVYNEQFF. Written as DNA, the CDR3 is TGTGCCAGTAGGTCCTCCAACAGTTTGGTCTACAATGAGCAGTTCTTC.

This clone has a single count. The chain has TRBV6-4 and TRBJ2-2; TRBD1 matches 9 bases. CDR3 length: 17 residues. The V segment lost 6 bases and the J segment 3 bases; nucleotides outside the gene matches: 11. Per germline, CDR1 MRHNA and CDR2 SNTAGT. CDR3 residues: CASSPGPGQGDTGELFF. In nucleotides, the CDR3 is TGTGCCAGCAGCCCTGGACCGGGACAGGGCGACACCGGGGAGCTGTTTTTT.

The J gene is TRBJ2-3, the V gene TRBV28; D may be TRBD1 (6 bases). Germline V gives CDR1 MDHEN, CDR2 SYDVKM. The CDR3 is made up of 16 amino acids. The V and J ends lost 9 bases and 2 bases respectively, with 21 bases between them. The DNA for the CDR3 is TGTGCCAGTAGAAGTGGGGGCGCCCAGCACACAGATACGCAGTATTTT. Its translation is CASRSGGAQHTDTQYF.

The CDR3 DNA reads as TGTGCCAGTAGACGCGGCCGCACAGATACGCAGTATTTT. It codes for CASRRGRTDTQYF. The rearrangement links TRBV19 to TRBJ2-3, with unresolved D. The CDR3 extends over 13 amino acids. The germline gives CDR1 LNHDA, CDR2 SQIVND (reference sequence). V lost 6 bases to trimming and J lost 1 base, with 8 bases between them.

V and J are TRBV6-1 and TRBJ2-7; D possibly corresponds to TRBD1 (5 bases). There are 15 residues in the CDR3. In germline, CDR1 is MNHNS, CDR2 SASEGT. V was cut by 10 bases and J by 1 base, with 20 bases left in between. The CDR3 protein is CANSLDRQGSYEQYF. In DNA, the CDR3 is TGTGCCAATTCATTGGACCGGCAGGGATCCTACGAGCAGTACTTC.

This clone came up once. This chain joins TRBV19 and TRBJ2-6; D may be TRBD2 (6 bases). The CDR3 extends over 15 amino acids. Looked up from germline, CDR1 is LNHDA and CDR2 is SQIVND (reference sequence). V was shortened by 6 bases and J by 4 bases, with 13 bases between the two germline ends. The CDR3 region is CASRGEVIGANVLTF. CDR3 sequence (DNA): TGTGCCAGTAGAGGGGAGGTTATAGGGGCCAACGTCCTGACTTTC.

This chain joins TRBV7-3 and TRBJ1-3, with D unclear. V was shortened by 2 bases and J by 0 bases, with 8 bases between the two germline ends. Looked up from germline, CDR1 is SGHTA and CDR2 is FQGTGA. This CDR3 is 15 amino acids long. The CDR3, as DNA: TGTGCCAGCAGCTTAGAGGGAGTCTCTGGAAACACCATATATTTT. It translates to CASSLEGVSGNTIYF.

The V and J genes are TRBV5-4 and TRBJ2-5; 7 bases match TRBD1. Germline CDR1 is SGHNT and CDR2 is YYREEE (reference sequence). After removal of 4 bases from V and 4 bases from J, the junction contained 7 bases not matched to a gene. The CDR3 contains 14 residues. The CDR3, as DNA: TGTGCCAGCAGCGAGAACCGGGACAGAGAGACCCAGTACTTC. It yields the protein CASSENRDRETQYF. The variable domain in full, completed from reference TRBV5-4 and TRBJ2-5, reads ETGVTQSPTHLIKTRGQQVTLRCSSQSGHNTVSWYQQALGQGPQFIFQYYREEENGRGNFPPRFSGLQFPNYSSELNVNALELDDSALYLCASSENRDRETQYFGPGTRLLVL.

This chain uses TRBV6-6 with TRBJ2-5; D is perhaps TRBD2 (5 bases). The germline CDR1 and CDR2 sequences are MNHNY and SVGAGI (reference sequence). Between the trimmed V and J ends, which lost 4 bases and 13 bases, there was a span of 13 bases. This CDR3 is built from 11 residues. In DNA form, the CDR3 reads TGTGCCAGCAGTTGGGAGAGGCGAGGGTACTTC. Translation: CASSWERRGYF.

Concerning this clone: The sample carries other DNA sequences with the same CDR3. The CDR3 DNA is TGCAGTGCTACGCGTAACAATGAGCAGTTCTTC. It yields the protein CSATRNNEQFF. This sequence joins TRBV20-1 and TRBJ2-1; no clear D gene. V dropped 4 bases and J dropped 5 bases, with 6 bases sitting between them. The CDR3 runs 11 residues. Germline CDR1 reads DFQATT; CDR2 reads SNEGSKA (reference sequence).

The V call is TRBV5-1, the J call TRBJ2-2; possible D gene TRBD1, 6 bases. V was cut by 1 base and J by 4 bases, with 11 bases left in between. Per germline, CDR1 SGHRS and CDR2 YFSETQ. CDR3 length equals 15 residues. CDR3 DNA: TGCGCCAGCAGCTTGCTGGGGGCGATCACCGGGGAGCTGTTTTTT. Protein product: CASSLLGAITGELFF.

The chain employs TRBV19 and TRBJ2-1, with 9 bases that match TRBD2. J was trimmed by 6 bases and V by 8 bases; bases with no gene match: 5. The length of the CDR3 is 13 residues. Germline loops: CDR1 LNHDA, CDR2 SQIVND (reference sequence). The DNA for the CDR3 is TGTGCCAGTTCGGGACTAGCCATCAATGAGCAGTTCTTC. It encodes CASSGLAINEQFF.

This CDR3 is CASSLVSGPYEQYF. DNA for the CDR3: TGTGCCAGCAGCTTGGTCAGTGGCCCCTACGAGCAGTACTTC. The chain links TRBV5-6 to TRBJ2-7; D is undetermined. CDR3 size: 14 residues. V gave up 0 bases and J gave up 2 bases, with 9 bases separating them. Germline V gives CDR1 SGHDT, CDR2 YYEEEE.

The V and J genes are TRBV30 and TRBJ1-2; tentatively, D is TRBD1 (6 bases). The CDR3 loop spans 13 amino acids. V was cut by 2 bases and J by 1 base, with 8 bases left in between. Germline V gene data show CDR1 as GTSNPN and CDR2 as SVGIG (reference sequence). DNA for the CDR3: TGTGCCTGGAGTAACAGGGTTAACTATGGCTACACCTTC. Translated: CAWSNRVNYGYTF.

V and J are TRBV5-1 and TRBJ2-5, with TRBD1 as a possible D gene (5 bases). The DNA end favors TRBJ2-7, so the J call may be wrong. Germline V gives CDR1 SGHRS, CDR2 YFSETQ. This CDR3 contains 13 residues. CDR3 region: CASSFQGPYEQYF. CDR3 in DNA: TGCGCCAGCAGCTTCCAGGGCCCCTACGAGCAGTACTTC.

The chain recombines TRBV7-2 with TRBJ1-5; D possibly corresponds to TRBD1 (5 bases). CDR1 is SGHTA, CDR2 FQGNSA, per germline. This CDR3 contains 14 residues. The germline V and J ends were trimmed by 1 base and 7 bases, with 11 bases remaining between them. Written as DNA, the CDR3 is TGTGCCAGCAGCTTAGAGCCGGGGGGGCAGCCCCAGCATTTT. Translating it yields CASSLEPGGQPQHF.